This TCR beta chain was documented in a study of T cells in Graves' hyperthyroidism and ophthalmopathy. The study, taken as a whole, reports: Appearing also in blood were most of the thyroid clonotypes expanded above 0.001.

Hyperthyroidism of Graves' type that showed no ophthalmopathy progression within 18 months was stable. Those patients with uncontrolled infection, other autoimmune disease, pregnancy or lactation were excluded. Germline V CDR1 and CDR2: MDHEN, SYDVKM. V lost 2 bases and J 1 base, leaving 8 bases between the germline ends. The CDR3 has 14 amino acids. Researchers took RNA transcripts and amplified the TCR beta CDR3 regions from them. In the first-round RT-PCR of the TCR CDR3, the HTBI primer set was used. TCRdb re-called the multiplex PCR reads with MiXCR, one entry per CDR3 protein. Of more than 500,000 distinct CDR3 sequences detected, around 15% appear once; the ten largest clones hold 14%. This clonotype was counted many times. The target antigen is unknown.

The chain has TRBV28 and TRBJ1-2; D unclear. Sequencing was done on a sample of blood. The receptor was derived from a woman in her 40s with Graves' hyperthyroidism. CDR3 in DNA: TGTGCCAGCAGTTTACTACAGAGTAACTATGGCTACACCTTC. This translates into CASSLLQSNYGYTF.